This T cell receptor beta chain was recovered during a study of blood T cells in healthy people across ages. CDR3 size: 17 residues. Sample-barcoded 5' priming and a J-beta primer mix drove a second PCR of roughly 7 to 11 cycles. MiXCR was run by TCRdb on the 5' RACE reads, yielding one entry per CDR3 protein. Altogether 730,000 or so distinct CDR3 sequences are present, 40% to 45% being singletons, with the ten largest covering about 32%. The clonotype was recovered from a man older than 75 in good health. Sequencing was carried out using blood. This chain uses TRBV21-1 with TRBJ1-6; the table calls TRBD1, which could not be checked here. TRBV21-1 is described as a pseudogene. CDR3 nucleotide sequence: TGTGCCAGCAGCCTGGACAGGGGGCCTACCTATAATTCACCCCTCCACTTT. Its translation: CASSLDRGPTYNSPLHF.